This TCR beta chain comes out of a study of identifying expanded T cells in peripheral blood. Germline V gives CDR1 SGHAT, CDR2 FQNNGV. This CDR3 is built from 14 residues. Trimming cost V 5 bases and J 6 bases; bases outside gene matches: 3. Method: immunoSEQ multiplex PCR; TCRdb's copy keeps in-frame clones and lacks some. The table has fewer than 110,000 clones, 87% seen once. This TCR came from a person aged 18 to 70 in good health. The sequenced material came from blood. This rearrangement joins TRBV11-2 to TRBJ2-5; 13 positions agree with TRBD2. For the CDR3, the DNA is TGTGCCAGCAGCCCGGGACTAGCGGGGAAGACCCAGTACTTC. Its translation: CASSPGLAGKTQYF.